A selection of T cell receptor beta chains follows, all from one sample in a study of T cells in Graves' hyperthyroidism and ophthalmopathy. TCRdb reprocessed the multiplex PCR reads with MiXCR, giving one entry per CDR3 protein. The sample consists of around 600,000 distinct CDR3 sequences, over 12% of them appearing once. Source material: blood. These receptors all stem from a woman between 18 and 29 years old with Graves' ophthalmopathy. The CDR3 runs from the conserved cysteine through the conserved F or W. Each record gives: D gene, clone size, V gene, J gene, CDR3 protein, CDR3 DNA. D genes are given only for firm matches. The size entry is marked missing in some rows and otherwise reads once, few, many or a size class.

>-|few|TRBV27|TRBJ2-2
CASRVNTGELFF
TGTGCCAGCAGAGTAAACACCGGGGAGCTGTTTTTT
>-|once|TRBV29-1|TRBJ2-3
CSIEKDRLTDTQYF
TGCAGCATTGAAAAGGACAGACTCACAGATACGCAGTATTTT
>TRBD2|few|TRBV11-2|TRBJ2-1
CASSSWILAGASPYNEQLF
TGTGCCAGCAGCTCCTGGATCCTAGCGGGAGCTTCCCCTTACAATGAGCAGCTCTTC
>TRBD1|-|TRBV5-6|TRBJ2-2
CASSPAGQGAGYTGELFF
TGTGCCAGCAGCCCCGCAGGACAGGGCGCGGGGTACACCGGGGAGCTGTTTTTT
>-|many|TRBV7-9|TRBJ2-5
CASSPPSWRETQYF
TGTGCCAGCAGCCCCCCCAGTTGGAGGGAGACCCAGTACTTC
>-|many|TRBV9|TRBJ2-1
CASSVHGSNEQFF
TGTGCCAGCAGCGTCCACGGGAGTAATGAGCAGTTCTTC
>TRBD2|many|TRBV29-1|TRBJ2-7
CSVDWGTSAEQYF
TGCAGCGTTGATTGGGGGACTAGCGCCGAGCAGTACTTC
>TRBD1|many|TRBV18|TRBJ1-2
CASSAGQGTNYGYTF
TGTGCCAGCTCAGCCGGACAGGGCACTAACTATGGCTACACCTTC
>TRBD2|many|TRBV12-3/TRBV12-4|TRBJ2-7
CASTRREDYEQYF
TGTGCCAGCACCAGGCGGGAGGACTACGAGCAGTACTTC
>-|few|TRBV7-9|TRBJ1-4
CASSGSDPGGKREKLFF
TGTGCCAGCAGCGGCAGTGACCCTGGGGGAAAAAGGGAAAAACTGTTTTTT
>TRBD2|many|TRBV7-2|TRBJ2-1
CASSFQGLAGDNEQFF
TGTGCCAGCAGCTTTCAGGGTCTAGCGGGAGATAATGAGCAGTTCTTC
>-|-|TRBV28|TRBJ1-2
CASSRSQGADGYTF
TGTGCCAGCAGTCGCTCCCAGGGCGCAGATGGCTACACCTTC
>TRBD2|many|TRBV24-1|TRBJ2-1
CATSDELAGGDEQFF
TGTGCCACCAGTGATGAACTAGCGGGAGGGGATGAGCAGTTCTTC
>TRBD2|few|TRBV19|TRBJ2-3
CASSSLGAGGRTDTQYF
TGTGCCAGTAGTTCCTTAGGAGCGGGAGGACGGACAGATACGCAGTATTTT
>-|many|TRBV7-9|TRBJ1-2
CASSLDVSSGYTF
TGTGCCAGCAGCTTAGATGTGTCCAGCGGCTACACCTTC
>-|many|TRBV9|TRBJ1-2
CASSVEREAYGYTF
TGTGCCAGCAGCGTAGAACGCGAGGCTTATGGCTACACCTTC
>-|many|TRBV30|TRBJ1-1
CAWNPGLVNTEAFF
TGTGCCTGGAACCCGGGACTAGTGAACACTGAAGCTTTCTTT
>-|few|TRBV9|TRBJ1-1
CASSPTRYTEAFF
TGTGCCAGCAGCCCTACTCGTTACACTGAAGCTTTCTTT
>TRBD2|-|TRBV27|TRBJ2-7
CASSWAGGPRGEQYF
TGTGCCAGCAGTTGGGCGGGAGGGCCGAGGGGCGAGCAGTACTTC
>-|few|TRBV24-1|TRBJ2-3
CATSDLPSTGTRTDTQYF
TGTGCCACCAGTGATTTGCCGTCTACAGGGACCCGCACAGATACGCAGTATTTT
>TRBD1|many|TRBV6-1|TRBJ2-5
CASSEGGQGANWETQYF
TGTGCCAGCAGTGAAGGTGGACAGGGGGCGAATTGGGAGACCCAGTACTTC
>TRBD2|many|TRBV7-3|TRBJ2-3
CASSPGLAGGGDTQYF
TGTGCCAGCAGCCCCGGACTAGCGGGAGGTGGAGATACGCAGTATTTT
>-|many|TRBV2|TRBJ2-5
CASPGLEEETQYF
TGTGCCAGCCCGGGCCTAGAGGAAGAGACCCAGTACTTC
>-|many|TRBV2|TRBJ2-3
CASSVPDTQYF
TGTGCCAGCAGTGTTCCAGATACGCAGTATTTT
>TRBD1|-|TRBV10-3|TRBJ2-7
CAISGQGHYEQYF
TGTGCCATCTCCGGACAGGGTCACTACGAGCAGTACTTC
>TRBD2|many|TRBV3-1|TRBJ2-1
CASSQGGRASLDEQFF
TGTGCCAGCAGCCAAGGCGGGAGGGCCTCGTTGGATGAGCAGTTCTTC
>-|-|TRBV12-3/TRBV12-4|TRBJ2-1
CASSQLLRALASASYNEQFF
TGTGCCAGCAGCCAATTATTACGGGCGCTTGCTAGCGCCTCCTACAATGAGCAGTTCTTC
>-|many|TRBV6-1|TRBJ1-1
CASSLQGWNTEAFF
TGTGCCAGCAGTCTTCAGGGTTGGAACACTGAAGCTTTCTTT
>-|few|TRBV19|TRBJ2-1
CASRAHWGSYNEQFF
TGTGCCAGTAGGGCCCATTGGGGCTCCTACAATGAGCAGTTCTTC
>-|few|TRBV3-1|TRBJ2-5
CASSQESEGHETQYF
TGTGCCAGCAGCCAAGAGAGTGAGGGGCACGAGACCCAGTACTTC
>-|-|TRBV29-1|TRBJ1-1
CSVVGNDMAFF
TGCAGCGTTGTGGGAAACGACATGGCTTTCTTT
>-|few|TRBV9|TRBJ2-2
CASSVAPGVNTGELFF
TGTGCCAGCAGCGTAGCCCCGGGAGTTAACACCGGGGAGCTGTTTTTT
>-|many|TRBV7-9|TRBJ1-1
CASSLHFMNTEAFF
TGTGCCAGCAGCCTACACTTTATGAACACTGAAGCTTTCTTT
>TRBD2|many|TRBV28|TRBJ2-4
CASSLTYAGGPGNIQYF
TGTGCCAGCAGCCTTACTTATGCGGGAGGGCCCGGGAACATTCAGTACTTC
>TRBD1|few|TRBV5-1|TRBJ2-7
CASSHWTARTGSGEQYF
TGCGCCAGCAGCCACTGGACGGCCAGGACAGGGTCCGGCGAGCAGTACTTC
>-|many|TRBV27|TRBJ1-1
CASSRPGTEAFF
TGTGCCAGCAGTCGGCCGGGGACTGAAGCTTTCTTT
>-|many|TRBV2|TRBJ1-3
CASFEGHTIYF
TGTGCCAGCTTTGAGGGCCACACCATATATTTT
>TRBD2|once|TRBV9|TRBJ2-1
CASSVGASGSPYNEQFF
TGTGCCAGCAGCGTAGGGGCTAGCGGGAGTCCTTACAATGAGCAGTTCTTC
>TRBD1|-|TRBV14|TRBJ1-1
CASSPQKGANTEAFF
TGTGCCAGCAGCCCGCAAAAGGGGGCCAACACTGAAGCTTTCTTT
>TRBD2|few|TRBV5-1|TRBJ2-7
CASSLVWASGRADEQYF
TGCGCCAGCAGCTTGGTATGGGCTAGCGGGAGGGCGGACGAGCAGTACTTC
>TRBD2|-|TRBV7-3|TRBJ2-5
CASSLTGALAGGGETQYF
TGTGCCAGCAGCTTAACGGGGGCACTAGCGGGAGGGGGGGAGACCCAGTACTTC
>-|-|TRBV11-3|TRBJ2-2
CASSLREYSGELFF
TGTGCCAGCAGCTTACGGGAGTACAGCGGGGAGCTGTTTTTT
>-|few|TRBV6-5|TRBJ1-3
CASSYSRGSSGNTIYF
TGTGCCAGCAGTTACTCGAGAGGGAGCTCTGGAAACACCATATATTTT
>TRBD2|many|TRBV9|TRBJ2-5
CASSALGTRQETQYF
TGTGCCAGCAGCGCGCTCGGGACTAGGCAAGAGACCCAGTACTTC
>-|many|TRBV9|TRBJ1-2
CASSVGERGYGYTF
TGTGCCAGCAGCGTAGGTGAAAGGGGCTATGGCTACACCTTC
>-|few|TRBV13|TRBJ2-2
CASSPLGGLRNTGELFF
TGTGCCAGCAGCCCCCTGGGAGGCCTCAGGAACACCGGGGAGCTGTTTTTT